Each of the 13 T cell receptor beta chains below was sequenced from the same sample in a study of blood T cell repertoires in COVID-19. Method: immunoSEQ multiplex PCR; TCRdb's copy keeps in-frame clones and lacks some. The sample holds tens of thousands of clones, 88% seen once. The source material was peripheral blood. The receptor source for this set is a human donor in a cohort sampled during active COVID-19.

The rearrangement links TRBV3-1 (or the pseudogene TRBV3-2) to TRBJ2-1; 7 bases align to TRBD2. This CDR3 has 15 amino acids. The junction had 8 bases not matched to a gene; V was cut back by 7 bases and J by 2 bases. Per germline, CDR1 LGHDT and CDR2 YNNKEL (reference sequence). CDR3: CASISTRGAYNEQFF. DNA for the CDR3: TGTGCCAGCATATCAACCCGGGGGGCCTACAATGAGCAGTTCTTC.

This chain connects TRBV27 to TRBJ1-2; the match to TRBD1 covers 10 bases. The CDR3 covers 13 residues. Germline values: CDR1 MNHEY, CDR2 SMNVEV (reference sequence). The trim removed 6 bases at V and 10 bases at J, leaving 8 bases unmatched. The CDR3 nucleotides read TGTGCCAGCAGCCCCCAGGGACAGGGGAACTACACCTTC. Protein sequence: CASSPQGQGNYTF.

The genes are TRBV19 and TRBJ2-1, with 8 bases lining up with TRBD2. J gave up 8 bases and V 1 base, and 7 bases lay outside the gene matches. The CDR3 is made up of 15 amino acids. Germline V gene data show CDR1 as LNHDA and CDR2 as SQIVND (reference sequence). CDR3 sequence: CASSIGGTSGHEQFF. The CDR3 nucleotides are TGTGCCAGTAGTATAGGGGGAACTAGCGGCCATGAGCAGTTCTTC.

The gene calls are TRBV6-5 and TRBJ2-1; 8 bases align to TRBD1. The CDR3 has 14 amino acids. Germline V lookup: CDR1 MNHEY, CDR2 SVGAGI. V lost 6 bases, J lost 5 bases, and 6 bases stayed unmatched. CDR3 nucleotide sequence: TGTGCCAGCAGAAGCCGGGACAGGCACAATGAGCAGTTCTTC. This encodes CASRSRDRHNEQFF.

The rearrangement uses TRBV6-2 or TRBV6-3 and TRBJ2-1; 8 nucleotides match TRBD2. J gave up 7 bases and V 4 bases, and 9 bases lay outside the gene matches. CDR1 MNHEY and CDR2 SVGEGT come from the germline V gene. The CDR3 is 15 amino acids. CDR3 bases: TGTGCCAGCAGTTCGTACGGGGGGGCCCAAAATGAGCAGTTCTTC. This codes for CASSSYGGAQNEQFF.

This chain's CDR3 is CSASNPGQTHTEAFF. CDR3 nucleotides: TGCAGTGCTAGTAATCCGGGACAGACCCACACTGAAGCTTTCTTT. The rearrangement uses TRBV20-1 and TRBJ1-1; 7 nucleotides agree with TRBD1. With 3 bases clipped from V and 3 bases from J, the junction kept 10 bases outside the gene matches. The CDR3 runs to 15 residues. Germline loops: CDR1 DFQATT, CDR2 SNEGSKA (reference sequence).

The chain's CDR3 is CASSQSRGDYGYTF. The CDR3, as DNA: TGTGCCAGCAGCCAATCCAGGGGCGACTATGGCTACACCTTC. J is TRBJ1-2 and V is TRBV16, with a possible D match to TRBD1 (6 bases). Germline V gene sequence: CDR1 KGHSY, CDR2 FQNENV. V was cut by 0 bases and J by 3 bases, with 8 bases left in between. This CDR3 region has 14 residues. Full variable domain (missing parts from reference TRBV16 and TRBJ1-2): GEEVAQTPKHLVRGEGQKAKLYCAPIKGHSYVFWYQQVLKNEFKFLISFQNENVFDETGMPKERFSAKCLPNSPCSLEIQATKLEDSAVYFCASSQSRGDYGYTFGSGTRLTVV.

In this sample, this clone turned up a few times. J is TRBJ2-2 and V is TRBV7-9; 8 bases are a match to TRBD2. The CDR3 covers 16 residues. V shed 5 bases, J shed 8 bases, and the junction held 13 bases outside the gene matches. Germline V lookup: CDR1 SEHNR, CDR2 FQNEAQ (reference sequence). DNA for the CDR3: TGTGCCAGCAGCCACGGCTCCGGGACTAGGGGAGGGGAGCTGTTTTTT. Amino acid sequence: CASSHGSGTRGGELFF.

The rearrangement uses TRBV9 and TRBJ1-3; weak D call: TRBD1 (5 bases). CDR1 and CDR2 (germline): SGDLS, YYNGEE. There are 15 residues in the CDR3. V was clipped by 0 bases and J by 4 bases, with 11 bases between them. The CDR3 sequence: CASSVGPDTGNTIYF. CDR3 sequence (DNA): TGTGCCAGCAGCGTAGGTCCGGACACGGGAAACACCATATATTTT.

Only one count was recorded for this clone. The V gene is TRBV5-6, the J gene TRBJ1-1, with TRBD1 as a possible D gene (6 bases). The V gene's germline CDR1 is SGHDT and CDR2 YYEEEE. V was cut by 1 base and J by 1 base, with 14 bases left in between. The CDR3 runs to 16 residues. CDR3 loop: CASSLRGAGANTEAFF. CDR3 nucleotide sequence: TGTGCCAGCAGCTTGCGAGGGGCAGGGGCGAACACTGAAGCTTTCTTT. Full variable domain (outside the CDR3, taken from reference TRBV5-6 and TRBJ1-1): DAGVTQSPTHLIKTRGQQVTLRCSPKSGHDTVSWYQQALGQGPQFIFQYYEEEERQRGNFPDRFSGHQFPNYSSELNVNALLLGDSALYLCASSLRGAGANTEAFFGQGTRLTVV.

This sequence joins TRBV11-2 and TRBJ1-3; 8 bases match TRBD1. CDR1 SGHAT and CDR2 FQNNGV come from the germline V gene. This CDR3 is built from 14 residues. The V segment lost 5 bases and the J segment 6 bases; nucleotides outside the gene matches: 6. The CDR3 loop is CASSRTGSLNTIYF. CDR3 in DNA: TGTGCCAGCAGCCGGACAGGGTCCTTAAACACCATATATTTT.

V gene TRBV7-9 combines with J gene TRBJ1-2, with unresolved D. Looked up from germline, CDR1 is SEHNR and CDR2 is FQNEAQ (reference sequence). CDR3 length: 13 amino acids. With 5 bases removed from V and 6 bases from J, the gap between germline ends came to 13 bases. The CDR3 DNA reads TGTGCCAGCAGCAAGCCCGGAGCCCATGGCTACACCTTC. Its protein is CASSKPGAHGYTF.

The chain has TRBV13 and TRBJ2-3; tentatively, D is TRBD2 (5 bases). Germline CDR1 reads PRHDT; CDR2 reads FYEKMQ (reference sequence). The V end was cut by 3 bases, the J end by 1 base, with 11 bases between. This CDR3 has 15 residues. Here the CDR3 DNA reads TGTGCCAGCAGCTTGGCCGGGGAAGGCACAGATACGCAGTATTTT. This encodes CASSLAGEGTDTQYF.